The 7 T cell receptor beta chains reported below all come from one sample, sequenced in a study of shared T cell receptors in the human thymus. Repertoires were generated with immunoSEQ multiplex PCR, while TCRdb's copy carries only in-frame clones and drops some. This table holds 600,000 or so clones, about 89% found once. A further study also used this sample, focusing on human thymus T cells.

Specimen: thymocytes. These receptors all come from a boy in the first two years of life with a congenital heart defect.

The chain employs TRBV28 and TRBJ2-4; TRBD2 aligns across 11 bases. This CDR3 has 14 residues. Germline V lookup: CDR1 MDHEN, CDR2 SYDVKM. J was trimmed by 6 bases and V by 6 bases; bases with no gene match: 4. CDR3 nucleotide sequence: TGTGCCAGCAGCCTAGCGGGAGGTGGAAACATTCAGTACTTC. This codes for CASSLAGGGNIQYF.

The V and J genes are TRBV2 and TRBJ2-7, with 10 bases lining up with TRBD1. CDR1 and CDR2 from the germline V gene are SNHLY and FYNNEI. V was pared by 6 bases and J by 1 base, with 6 bases of the junction left unmatched. The CDR3 consists of 15 residues. The CDR3 sequence is CASRIMGQGSYEQYF. For the CDR3, the DNA is TGTGCCAGCAGAATAATGGGACAGGGGTCCTACGAGCAGTACTTC.

The chain links TRBV7-8 to TRBJ2-1; a weak D match, TRBD1 (6 bases). Trimming removed 4 bases from V and 7 bases from J, with 17 bases in between. From germline, CDR1 is SGHVS and CDR2 FQNEAQ. The CDR3 length is 15 residues. The CDR3 nucleotides read TGTGCCAGCAGCTCACCCCAGGGGTTTGGGAATGAGCAGTTCTTC. As protein: CASSSPQGFGNEQFF.

This chain joins TRBV7-8 and TRBJ1-5; D ambiguous. Looked up from germline, CDR1 is SGHVS and CDR2 is FQNEAQ. The CDR3 consists of 14 residues. V was trimmed by 5 bases and J by 2 bases, leaving 10 bases between them. CDR3 nucleotide sequence: TGTGCCAGCAGCCCAGTACGGGGCAATCAGCCCCAGCATTTT. Translating gives CASSPVRGNQPQHF.

The table lists this clone with a few counts. The chain uses TRBV27 and TRBJ1-2, with D unclear. In germline, CDR1 is MNHEY, CDR2 SMNVEV (reference sequence). V was shortened by 0 bases and J by 4 bases, with 12 bases between the two germline ends. This CDR3 spans 15 amino acids. The CDR3 DNA reads TGTGCCAGCAGTTTATCTCCCTCAACGAGCTATGGCTACACCTTC. It specifies CASSLSPSTSYGYTF.

The chain has TRBV28 and TRBJ2-2; D perhaps matches TRBD2 (6 bases). The germline gives CDR1 MDHEN, CDR2 SYDVKM. The ends were cut back, 7 bases at V and 0 bases at J, with 12 bases in the middle. There are 15 residues in the CDR3. CDR3 nucleotides: TGTGCCAGCACTTCCAGGGAGGCGAACACCGGGGAGCTGTTTTTT. The encoded protein is CASTSREANTGELFF.

The CDR3 sequence is CASEQSDGVNTEAFF. The CDR3 DNA is TGTGCCAGCGAGCAGAGTGACGGGGTGAACACTGAAGCTTTCTTT. This chain links TRBV6-6 with TRBJ1-1; no reliable D call. This CDR3 is built from 15 residues. Deletions cut 8 bases from V and 0 bases from J, with 16 bases between. Germline CDR1 is MNHNY and CDR2 is SVGAGI (reference sequence).